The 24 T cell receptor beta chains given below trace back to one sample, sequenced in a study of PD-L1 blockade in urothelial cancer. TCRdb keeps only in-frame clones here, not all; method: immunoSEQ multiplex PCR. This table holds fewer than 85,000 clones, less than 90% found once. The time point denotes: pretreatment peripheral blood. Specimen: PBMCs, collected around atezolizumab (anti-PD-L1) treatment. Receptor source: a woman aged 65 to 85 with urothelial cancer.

The CDR3 DNA is TGTGCCAGCAGCTTGGGCAGGGTTGAGAACACCGGGGAGCTGTTTTTT. Translating it yields CASSLGRVENTGELFF. This chain links TRBV5-4 with TRBJ2-2, with a possible D match to TRBD1 (5 bases). This CDR3 is 16 amino acids long. Looked up from germline, CDR1 is SGHNT and CDR2 is YYREEE (reference sequence). With 0 bases removed from V and 1 base from J, the gap between germline ends came to 10 bases. The full variable domain, with the rest looked up from reference TRBV5-4 and TRBJ2-2, is ETGVTQSPTHLIKTRGQQVTLRCSSQSGHNTVSWYQQALGQGPQFIFQYYREEENGRGNFPPRFSGLQFPNYSSELNVNALELDDSALYLCASSLGRVENTGELFFGEGSRLTVL.

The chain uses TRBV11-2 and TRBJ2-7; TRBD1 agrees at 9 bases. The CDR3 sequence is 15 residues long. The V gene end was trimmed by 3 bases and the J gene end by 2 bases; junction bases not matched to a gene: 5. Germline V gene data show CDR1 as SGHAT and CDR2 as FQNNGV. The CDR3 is CASSLRTGETYEQYF. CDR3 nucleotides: TGTGCCAGCAGCTTGAGGACAGGGGAAACCTACGAGCAGTACTTC.

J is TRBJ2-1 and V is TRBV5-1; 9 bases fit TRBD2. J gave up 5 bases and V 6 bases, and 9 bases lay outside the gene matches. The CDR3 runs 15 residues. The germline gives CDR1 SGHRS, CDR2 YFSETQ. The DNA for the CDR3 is TGCGCCAGCATCTCTGAACTAGCGGGCCACAATGAGCAGTTCTTC. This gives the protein CASISELAGHNEQFF.

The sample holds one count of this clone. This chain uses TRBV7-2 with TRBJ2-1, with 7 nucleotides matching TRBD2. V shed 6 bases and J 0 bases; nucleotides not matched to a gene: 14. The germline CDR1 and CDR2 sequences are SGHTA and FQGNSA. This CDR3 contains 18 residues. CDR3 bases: TGTGCCAGCAGTGGGGGAGGGGCTCGGGTAGGCTCCTACAATGAGCAGTTCTTC. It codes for CASSGGGARVGSYNEQFF.

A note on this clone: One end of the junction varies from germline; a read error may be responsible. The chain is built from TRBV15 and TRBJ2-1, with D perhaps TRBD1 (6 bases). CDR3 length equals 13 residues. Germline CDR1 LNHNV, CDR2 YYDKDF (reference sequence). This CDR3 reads CATSREGRGERFF. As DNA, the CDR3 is TGTGCCACCAGCAGAGAGGGCAGGGGAGAGCGGTTCTTC.

The DNA for the CDR3 is TGTGCCAGCAGTCAAAGCGGGAGTCCACACTATGAGCAGTTCTTC. This translates into CASSQSGSPHYEQFF. This sequence joins TRBV7-3 and TRBJ2-1; 8 bases match TRBD2. Per germline, CDR1 SGHTA and CDR2 FQGTGA. This CDR3 region has 15 residues. V shed 6 bases, J shed 8 bases, and the junction held 12 bases outside the gene matches.

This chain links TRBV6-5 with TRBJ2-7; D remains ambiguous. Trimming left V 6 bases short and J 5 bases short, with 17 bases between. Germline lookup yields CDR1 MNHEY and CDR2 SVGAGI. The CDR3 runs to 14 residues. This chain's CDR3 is CASSPNVRPNEQYF. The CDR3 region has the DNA TGTGCCAGCAGCCCCAACGTGAGGCCGAACGAGCAGTACTTC.

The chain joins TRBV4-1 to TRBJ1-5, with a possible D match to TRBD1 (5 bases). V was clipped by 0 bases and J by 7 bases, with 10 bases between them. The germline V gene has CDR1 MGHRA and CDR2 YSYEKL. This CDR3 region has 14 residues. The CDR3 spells CASSQDGGGQPQHF. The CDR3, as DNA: TGCGCCAGCAGCCAAGATGGGGGAGGGCAGCCCCAGCATTTT.

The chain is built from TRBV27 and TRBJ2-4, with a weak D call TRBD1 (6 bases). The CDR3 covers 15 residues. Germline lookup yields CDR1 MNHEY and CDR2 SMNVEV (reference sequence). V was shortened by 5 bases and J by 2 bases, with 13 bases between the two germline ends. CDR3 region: CASSQTGFPKNIQYF. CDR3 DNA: TGTGCCAGCAGTCAAACAGGGTTTCCCAAAAACATTCAGTACTTC.

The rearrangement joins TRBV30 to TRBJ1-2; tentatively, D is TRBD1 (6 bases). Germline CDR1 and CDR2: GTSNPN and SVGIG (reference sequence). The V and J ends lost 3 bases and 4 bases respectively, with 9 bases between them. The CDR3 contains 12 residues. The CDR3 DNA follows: TGTGCCTGGAGACAGGGATTCTATGGCTACACCTTC. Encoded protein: CAWRQGFYGYTF.

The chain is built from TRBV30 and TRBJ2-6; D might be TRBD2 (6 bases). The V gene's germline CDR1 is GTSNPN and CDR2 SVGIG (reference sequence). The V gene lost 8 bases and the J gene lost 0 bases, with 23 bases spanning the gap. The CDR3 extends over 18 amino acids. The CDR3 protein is CATTGEAGLFSGANVLTF. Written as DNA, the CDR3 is TGTGCCACAACCGGGGAGGCTGGGCTCTTCTCTGGGGCCAACGTCCTGACTTTC. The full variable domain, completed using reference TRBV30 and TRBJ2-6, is SQTIHQWPATLVQPVGSPLSLECTVEGTSNPNLYWYRQAAGRGLQLLFYSVGIGQISSEVPQNLSASRPQDRQFILSSKKLLLSDSGFYLCATTGEAGLFSGANVLTFGAGSRLTVL.

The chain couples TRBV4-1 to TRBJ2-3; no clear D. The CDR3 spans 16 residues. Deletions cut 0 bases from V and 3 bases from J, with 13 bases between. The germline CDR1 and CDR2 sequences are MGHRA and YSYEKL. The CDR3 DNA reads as TGCGCCAGCAGCCAAGAAGTGTACTCGAGGACAGATACGCAGTATTTT. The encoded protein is CASSQEVYSRTDTQYF.

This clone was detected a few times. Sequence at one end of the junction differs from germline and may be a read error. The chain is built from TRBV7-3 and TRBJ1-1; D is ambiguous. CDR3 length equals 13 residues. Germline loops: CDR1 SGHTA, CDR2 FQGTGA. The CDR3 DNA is TGTGCCAGCAGCCTAACCCCTAACACTGAAGCTTTCTTT. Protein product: CASSLTPNTEAFF. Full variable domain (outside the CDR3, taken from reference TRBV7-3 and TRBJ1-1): GAGVSQTPSNKVTEKGKYVELRCDPISGHTALYWYRQSLGQGPEFLIYFQGTGAADDSGLPNDRFFAVRPEGSVSTLKIQRTERGDSAVYLCASSLTPNTEAFFGQGTRLTVV.

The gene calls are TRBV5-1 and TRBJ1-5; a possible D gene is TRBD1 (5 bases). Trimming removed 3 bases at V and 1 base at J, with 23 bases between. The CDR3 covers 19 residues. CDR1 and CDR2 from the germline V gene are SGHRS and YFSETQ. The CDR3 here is CASSSEIKPGLRSNQPQHF. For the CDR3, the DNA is TGCGCCAGCAGCTCGGAAATTAAACCGGGACTTAGGAGCAATCAGCCCCAGCATTTT. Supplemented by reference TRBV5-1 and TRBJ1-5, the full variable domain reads KAGVTQTPRYLIKTRGQQVTLSCSPISGHRSVSWYQQTPGQGLQFLFEYFSETQRNKGNFPGRFSGRQFSNSRSEMNVSTLELGDSALYLCASSSEIKPGLRSNQPQHFGDGTRLSIL.

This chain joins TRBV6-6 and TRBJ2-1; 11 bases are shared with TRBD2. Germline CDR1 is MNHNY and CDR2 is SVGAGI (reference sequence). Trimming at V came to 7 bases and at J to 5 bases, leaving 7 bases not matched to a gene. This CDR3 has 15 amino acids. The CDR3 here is CASNPTSGVNNEQFF. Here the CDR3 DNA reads TGTGCCAGCAACCCGACTAGCGGGGTCAACAATGAGCAGTTCTTC.

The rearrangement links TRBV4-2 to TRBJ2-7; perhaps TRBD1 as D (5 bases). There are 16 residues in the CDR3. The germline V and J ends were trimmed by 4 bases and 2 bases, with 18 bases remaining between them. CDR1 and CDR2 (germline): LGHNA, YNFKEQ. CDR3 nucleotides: TGTGCCAGCAGCCTAGGCGGACGCAGGGTCACCTACGAGCAGTACTTC. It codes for CASSLGGRRVTYEQYF.

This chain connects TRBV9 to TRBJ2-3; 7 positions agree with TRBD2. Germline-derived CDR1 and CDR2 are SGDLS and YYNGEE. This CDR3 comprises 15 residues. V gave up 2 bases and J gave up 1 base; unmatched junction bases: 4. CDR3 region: CASSVMGGGTDTQYF. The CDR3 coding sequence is TGTGCCAGCAGCGTGATGGGAGGGGGCACAGATACGCAGTATTTT.

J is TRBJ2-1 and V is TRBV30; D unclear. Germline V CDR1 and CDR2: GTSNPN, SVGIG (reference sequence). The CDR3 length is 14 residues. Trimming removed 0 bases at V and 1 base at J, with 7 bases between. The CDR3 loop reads CAWSVHPSYNEQFF. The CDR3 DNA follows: TGTGCCTGGAGTGTACACCCGTCCTACAATGAGCAGTTCTTC.

The CDR3 reads CSVVLAKNEKLFF. The DNA of the CDR3 is TGCAGCGTTGTCCTTGCGAAGAATGAAAAACTGTTTTTT. The chain links TRBV29-1 to TRBJ1-4; D gene unclear. V shed 4 bases and J shed 5 bases, with 11 bases lying between them. The CDR3 is 13 residues long. The germline V gene encodes CDR1 SQVTM and CDR2 ANQGSEA.

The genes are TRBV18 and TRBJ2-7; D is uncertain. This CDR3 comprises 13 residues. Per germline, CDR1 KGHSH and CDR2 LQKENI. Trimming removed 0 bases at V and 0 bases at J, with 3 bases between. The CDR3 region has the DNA TGTGCCAGCTCACCACCAGCCTCCTACGAGCAGTACTTC. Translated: CASSPPASYEQYF.

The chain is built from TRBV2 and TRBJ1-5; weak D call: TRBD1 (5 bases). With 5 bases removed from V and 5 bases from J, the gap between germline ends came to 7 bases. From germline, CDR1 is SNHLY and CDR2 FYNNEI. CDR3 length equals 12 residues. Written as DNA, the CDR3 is TGTGCCAGCAGTCGGGGGTATCAGCCCCAGCATTTT. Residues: CASSRGYQPQHF.

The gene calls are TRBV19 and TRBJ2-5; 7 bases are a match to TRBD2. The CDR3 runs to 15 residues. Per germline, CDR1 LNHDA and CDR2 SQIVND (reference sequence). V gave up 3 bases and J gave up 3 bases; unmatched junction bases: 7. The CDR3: CASSMHQAGKETQYF. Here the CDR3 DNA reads TGTGCCAGTAGTATGCACCAAGCGGGGAAAGAGACCCAGTACTTC.

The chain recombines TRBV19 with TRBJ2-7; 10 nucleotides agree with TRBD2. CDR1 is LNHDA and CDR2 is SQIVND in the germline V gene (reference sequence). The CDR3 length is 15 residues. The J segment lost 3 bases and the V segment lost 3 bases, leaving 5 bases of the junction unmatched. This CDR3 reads CASSMGSGRIYEQYF. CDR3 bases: TGTGCCAGTAGTATGGGTAGCGGGAGGATCTACGAGCAGTACTTC.

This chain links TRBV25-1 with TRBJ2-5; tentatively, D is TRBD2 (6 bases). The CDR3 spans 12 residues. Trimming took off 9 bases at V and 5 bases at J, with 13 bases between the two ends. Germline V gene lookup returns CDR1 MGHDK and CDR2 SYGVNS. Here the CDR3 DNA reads TGTGCCAGATTTGAGGGGAGGGAGACCCAGTACTTC. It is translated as CARFEGRETQYF.